This TCR beta chain was profiled in a study of blood T cell repertoires in COVID-19. V shed 6 bases, J shed 8 bases, and the junction held 12 bases outside the gene matches. The CDR3 spans 14 residues. The germline V gene encodes CDR1 SNHLY and CDR2 FYNNEI. In the authors' methods: Reference gene primer amplification gave nucleated cell count estimates. The repertoire was sequenced with immunoSEQ multiplex PCR; TCRdb's copy has only in-frame clones and lacks some. That table supplies the V and J calls and clone size; D and trimming were determined from the DNA. The table lists over 150,000 clones, around nine tenths of them singletons.

The J gene is TRBJ1-2, the V gene TRBV2, with 7 bases fitting TRBD1. The specimen sequenced was peripheral blood. The sequence derives from a man between 60 and 75 years old with COVID-19, enrolled during active disease. For the CDR3, the DNA is TGTGCCAGCAGGGATGACAGGGTCCTCAGAGGCTACACCTTC. This encodes CASRDDRVLRGYTF.